Presented here are 30 T cell receptor beta chains from one specimen sequenced in a study of pediatric ulcerative colitis. The rectum was sampled with one to two pinch biopsies at colonoscopy. Produced via immunoSEQ multiplex PCR; TCRdb's table is partial and in-frame only. This sample yields about 40,000 clones, of which around 75% are seen a single time; roughly 8.6% belongs to the top ten. The sample comprised gut tissue. These receptors all stem from a boy younger than 18 with severe ulcerative colitis.

The rearrangement uses TRBV2 and TRBJ1-1; a weak D match, TRBD1 (5 bases). This CDR3 has 14 amino acids. Trimming took 3 bases from V and 6 from J, leaving 14 bases between them. Per the germline V gene, CDR1 is SNHLY and CDR2 is FYNNEI. The CDR3, as DNA: TGTGCCAGCAGTGATGGGAGGGGATTGGCTGAAGCTTTCTTT. This codes for CASSDGRGLAEAFF.

The chain uses TRBV5-1 and TRBJ2-7; TRBD2 aligns across 10 bases. The CDR3 extends over 15 amino acids. Per germline, CDR1 SGHRS and CDR2 YFSETQ. V lost 4 bases to trimming and J lost 2 bases; unmatched junction nucleotides: 6. The CDR3 coding sequence is TGCGCCAGCAGCCCCAGGACTAGCGGTGCCTACGAGCAGTACTTC. Translation: CASSPRTSGAYEQYF.

This clone came up a few times. The V call is TRBV6-5, the J call TRBJ2-5; maybe TRBD1 (6 bases). Germline-derived CDR1 and CDR2 are MNHEY and SVGAGI. This CDR3 contains 13 residues. V was clipped by 6 bases and J by 7 bases, with 15 bases between them. CDR3 amino acids: CASSPGHRGTQYF. The CDR3, as DNA: TGTGCCAGCAGCCCGGGACATAGGGGGACCCAGTACTTC.

About this clone itself: Since the CDR3 does not end with the conserved phenylalanine or tryptophan, this likely comes from a read error. Here the CDR3 reads CASSLGTGHSPLHL. CDR3 bases: TGTGCCAGTAGCCTCGGGACAGGTCATTCACCCCTCCACCTT. This chain connects TRBV19 to TRBJ1-6, with 8 bases matching TRBD1. V lost 6 bases, J lost 8 bases, and 6 bases stayed unmatched. This CDR3 contains 14 residues. CDR1 and CDR2 (germline): LNHDA, SQIVND (reference sequence).

This sequence joins TRBV11-2 and TRBJ2-7; 11 nucleotides match TRBD1. Germline loops: CDR1 SGHAT, CDR2 FQNNGV. This CDR3 is built from 15 residues. The ends lost 3 bases at V and 6 bases at J; junction bases unmatched: 7. In nucleotides, the CDR3 is TGTGCCAGCAGCTTTCCCGGGACAGGGGGTGCCGAGCAGTACTTC. Protein: CASSFPGTGGAEQYF.

V is TRBV5-4 and J is TRBJ1-2; 7 bases line up with TRBD1. V lost 0 bases, J lost 4 bases, and 6 bases stayed unmatched. From germline, CDR1 is SGHNT and CDR2 YYREEE (reference sequence). The CDR3 contains 15 residues. CDR3 in amino acids: CASSLAETGSYGYTF. CDR3 bases: TGTGCCAGCAGCTTGGCCGAGACAGGGAGCTATGGCTACACCTTC. Complete variable domain (other parts from reference TRBV5-4 and TRBJ1-2): ETGVTQSPTHLIKTRGQQVTLRCSSQSGHNTVSWYQQALGQGPQFIFQYYREEENGRGNFPPRFSGLQFPNYSSELNVNALELDDSALYLCASSLAETGSYGYTFGSGTRLTVV.

J is TRBJ2-2 and V is TRBV18; 12 nucleotides match TRBD1. The CDR3 runs 16 residues. Germline V lookup: CDR1 KGHSH, CDR2 LQKENI. V dropped 1 base and J dropped 7; count of bases not matched to a gene: 4. In nucleotides, the CDR3 is TGTGCCAGCTCACCACGGGACAGGGGGCTGAACGGGGAGCTGTTTTTT. This gives the protein CASSPRDRGLNGELFF.

Worth noting for this clone: One end of the junction fails to match germline, which may point to a read error. The chain links TRBV18 to TRBJ1-1, with D unresolved. The CDR3 consists of 13 residues. Germline assignment: CDR1 KGHSH and CDR2 LQKENI. DNA of the CDR3: TGTGCCAGCTCGCCACGGGGGAACACTGAAGCTTTCTTT. Its translation: CASSPRGNTEAFF. Supplemented by reference TRBV18 and TRBJ1-1, the full variable domain reads NAGVMQNPRHLVRRRGQEARLRCSPMKGHSHVYWYRQLPEEGLKFMVYLQKENIIDESGMPKERFSAEFPKEGPSILRIQQVVRGDSAAYFCASSPRGNTEAFFGQGTRLTVV.

This clone has just a few counts. Other DNA sequences in this sample translate to the same CDR3. The chain is built from TRBV6-6 and TRBJ1-1, with D uncertain. CDR1 MNHNY and CDR2 SVGAGI come from the germline V gene (reference sequence). The CDR3 extends over 13 amino acids. V was cut by 0 bases and J by 1 base, with 3 bases left in between. CDR3 sequence reads: CASSYSANTEAFF. The CDR3 DNA sequence: TGTGCCAGCAGTTACTCCGCGAACACTGAAGCTTTCTTT.

This clone has a single count. V usage is TRBV4-1 and J usage is TRBJ1-1; weak D call: TRBD1 (5 bases). The CDR3 is 16 amino acids. Germline CDR1 and CDR2: MGHRA and YSYEKL. The ends were cut back, 3 bases at V and 4 bases at J, with 18 bases in the middle. The CDR3 nucleotides read TGCGCCAGCAGCCACTCAACGGGGGTTTTGGGCACTGAAGCTTTCTTT. Protein sequence: CASSHSTGVLGTEAFF.

This clone was recorded once. This rearrangement joins TRBV12-5 to TRBJ2-2; D may be TRBD1 (5 bases). The CDR3 contains 14 residues. V lost 2 bases to trimming and J lost 7 bases, with 11 bases between them. Germline V gene lookup returns CDR1 LGHNT and CDR2 FRNRAP. The CDR3 region is CASGLLRVGGELFF. CDR3 nucleotides: TGTGCTAGTGGTTTGCTCAGGGTTGGCGGGGAGCTGTTTTTT.

The genes are TRBV6-5 and TRBJ1-3; no definite D call. The CDR3 loop spans 13 amino acids. The germline V gene encodes CDR1 MNHEY and CDR2 SVGAGI. V lost 4 bases to trimming and J lost 4 bases, with 8 bases between them. CDR3 sequence (DNA): TGTGCCAGCAGTTCCTCGGGGGGAAACACCATATATTTT. Amino acids: CASSSSGGNTIYF.

CDR3 amino acids: CASSVEQGYEQYF. Here the CDR3 DNA reads TGTGCCAGCAGCGTAGAACAGGGCTACGAGCAGTACTTC. The chain couples TRBV9 to TRBJ2-7; possibly TRBD1 for D (6 bases). Germline CDR1 reads SGDLS; CDR2 reads YYNGEE. This CDR3 is built from 13 residues. The V and J ends lost 0 bases and 3 bases respectively, with 7 bases between them.

V usage is TRBV7-6 and J usage is TRBJ1-2; TRBD1 is a possible D gene (6 bases). This CDR3 spans 14 amino acids. CDR1 is SGHVS and CDR2 is FNYEAQ in the germline V gene. Trimming shortened V by 4 bases and J by 6 bases, and 15 bases separated the two germline ends. The CDR3 bases are TGTGCCAGCAGCTACTTACGGGGGGGCGATGGCTACACCTTC. As protein: CASSYLRGGDGYTF.

The chain recombines TRBV7-2 with TRBJ1-2, with 12 bases matching TRBD1. Germline loops: CDR1 SGHTA, CDR2 FQGNSA. Trimming removed 4 bases from V and 7 bases from J; junction bases left unmatched: 7. The CDR3 is 15 amino acids. CDR3 DNA sequence: TGTGCCAGCAGCTCAGCTCCGGGACAGGGGGCTGGCTACACCTTC. This codes for CASSSAPGQGAGYTF.

The V call is TRBV27, the J call TRBJ2-7; TRBD1 aligns across 7 bases. The ends lost 2 bases at V and 2 bases at J; junction bases unmatched: 6. Germline CDR1 is MNHEY and CDR2 is SMNVEV (reference sequence). This CDR3 comprises 15 residues. The CDR3 here is CASSLNLGTAYEQYF. The CDR3 region has the DNA TGTGCCAGCAGTTTAAATCTCGGGACAGCCTACGAGCAGTACTTC.

This clone was seen just once. Here the CDR3 omits its conserved ending phenylalanine or tryptophan, so a read error is the likely source. The chain links TRBV6-5 to TRBJ1-6; the D is unclear. The CDR3 has 14 amino acids. The V gene's germline CDR1 is MNHEY and CDR2 SVGAGI. Trimming cost V 4 bases and J 7 bases, with 11 bases left between them. The CDR3 here is CASSLKIGNSPLHL. The CDR3 DNA is TGTGCCAGCAGTTTGAAGATTGGGAATTCACCCCTCCACCTT.

The chain has TRBV4-1 and TRBJ2-3; TRBD2 is a possible D gene (7 bases). V lost 5 bases and J 4 bases, leaving 16 bases between the germline ends. Germline lookup yields CDR1 MGHRA and CDR2 YSYEKL. This CDR3 is built from 15 residues. CDR3 coding DNA: TGCGCCAGCAGCGCCAAGTGGGGGGGGCCAGATACGCAGTATTTT. Protein sequence: CASSAKWGGPDTQYF.

In this sample, this clone turned up once. This chain links TRBV9 with TRBJ2-7, with 9 bases lining up with TRBD2. Trimming removed 0 bases from V and 6 bases from J; junction bases left unmatched: 7. In germline, CDR1 is SGDLS, CDR2 YYNGEE. CDR3 length equals 15 residues. CDR3 sequence reads: CASSVDGGGAFEQYF. CDR3 DNA sequence: TGTGCCAGCAGCGTAGATGGCGGGGGGGCATTCGAGCAGTACTTC.

The chain couples TRBV19 to TRBJ2-2, with 8 bases matching TRBD1. The germline CDR1 and CDR2 sequences are LNHDA and SQIVND (reference sequence). The CDR3 runs 14 residues. J was trimmed by 3 bases and V by 8 bases; bases with no gene match: 5. CDR3 nucleotides: TGTGCCAGTGTGGACAGGGATTACACCGGGGAGCTGTTTTTT. It encodes CASVDRDYTGELFF.

The V call is TRBV4-1, the J call TRBJ2-3, with 16 nucleotides matching TRBD2. The CDR3 has 20 amino acids. The germline V gene encodes CDR1 MGHRA and CDR2 YSYEKL. Trimming at V came to 3 bases and at J to 6 bases, leaving 15 bases not matched to a gene. CDR3 DNA sequence: TGCGCCAGCAGCCATGGGACTAGCGGGGGGGCATCCCTGTCGATGGATACGCAGTATTTT. This encodes CASSHGTSGGASLSMDTQYF.

The chain combines TRBV19 with TRBJ1-2; D possibly corresponds to TRBD1 (5 bases). Germline V gene sequence: CDR1 LNHDA, CDR2 SQIVND (reference sequence). This CDR3 contains 11 residues. Trimming shortened V by 4 bases and J by 8 bases, and 8 bases separated the two germline ends. The CDR3 DNA reads TGTGCCAGTAGTACAGGGTCCGGCTACACCTTC. The encoded protein is CASSTGSGYTF. Full variable domain (outside the CDR3, taken from reference TRBV19 and TRBJ1-2): DGGITQSPKYLFRKEGQNVTLSCEQNLNHDAMYWYRQDPGQGLRLIYYSQIVNDFQKGDIAEGYSVSREKKESFPLTVTSAQKNPTAFYLCASSTGSGYTFGSGTRLTVV.

The chain joins TRBV5-1 to TRBJ2-7, with TRBD1 matching 7 bases. Trimming removed 0 bases from V and 0 bases from J; junction bases left unmatched: 6. This CDR3 region has 16 residues. Germline assignment: CDR1 SGHRS and CDR2 YFSETQ. CDR3 DNA: TGCGCCAGCAGCTTGGGTGGACAGGATCACTCCTACGAGCAGTACTTC. Encoded protein: CASSLGGQDHSYEQYF.

This sequence joins TRBV11-2 and TRBJ1-1; tentative D call: TRBD1 (5 bases). V dropped 0 bases and J dropped 4 bases, with 15 bases sitting between them. The CDR3 consists of 16 residues. Germline CDR1 and CDR2: SGHAT and FQNNGV. CDR3 residues: CASSLEAGLFSTEAFF. In DNA form, the CDR3 reads TGTGCCAGCAGCTTAGAGGCAGGGTTATTTAGCACTGAAGCTTTCTTT.

The chain links TRBV5-6 to TRBJ2-1; 9 bases match TRBD1. Germline CDR1 SGHDT, CDR2 YYEEEE. This CDR3 has 15 residues. The J segment lost 7 bases and the V segment lost 0 bases, leaving 5 bases of the junction unmatched. The CDR3 DNA reads TGTGCCAGCAGCTTGGGGACAGGGGCTTGGAATGAGCAGTTCTTC. Amino acid sequence: CASSLGTGAWNEQFF.

V is TRBV7-2 and J is TRBJ1-2, with 7 bases fitting TRBD1. Losses at the gene ends were 5 bases for V and 7 bases for J; bases not matched to a gene: 10. The germline V gene encodes CDR1 SGHTA and CDR2 FQGNSA. The CDR3 has 14 residues. As DNA, the CDR3 is TGTGCCAGCAGCCTCCATAGACAGGGATCTGGCTACACCTTC. This codes for CASSLHRQGSGYTF.

The CDR3 sequence: CASSYSYEQYF. The DNA for the CDR3 is TGTGCCAGCAGCTACTCCTACGAGCAGTACTTC. The chain is built from TRBV11-2 and TRBJ2-7; no firm D call. The CDR3 has 11 amino acids. Germline CDR1 is SGHAT and CDR2 is FQNNGV. Trimming pared 4 bases from V and 0 bases from J, leaving 1 base between. Looking up the rest from reference TRBV11-2 and TRBJ2-7 gives the full variable domain: EAGVAQSPRYKIIEKRQSVAFWCNPISGHATLYWYQQILGQGPKLLIQFQNNGVVDDSQLPKDRFSAERLKGVDSTLKIQPAKLEDSAVYLCASSYSYEQYFGPGTRLTVT.

This clone occurred a few times. The genes are TRBV20-1 and TRBJ2-2; no firm D call. The germline CDR1 and CDR2 sequences are DFQATT and SNEGSKA (reference sequence). Trimming took 0 bases from V and 4 from J, leaving 0 bases between them. There are 11 residues in the CDR3. The CDR3 loop is CSARDTGELFF. In DNA, the CDR3 is TGCAGTGCTAGAGACACCGGGGAGCTGTTTTTT.

Written as DNA, the CDR3 is TGCGCCAGCAGCTTGGGTACAGGGAGCTCCTACGAGCAGTACTTC. Translating gives CASSLGTGSSYEQYF. This chain links TRBV5-1 with TRBJ2-7, with D perhaps TRBD1 (6 bases). V shed 0 bases and J shed 0 bases, with 10 bases lying between them. The CDR3 is 15 residues long. Germline V CDR1 and CDR2: SGHRS, YFSETQ.

The table lists this clone with a count of one. The chain couples TRBV5-6 to TRBJ1-5, with D hard to call. Trimming pared 0 bases from V and 2 bases from J, leaving 9 bases between. The CDR3 covers 15 residues. CDR1 SGHDT and CDR2 YYEEEE come from the germline V gene. The CDR3 loop reads CASSLAQWGNQPQHF. CDR3 DNA sequence: TGTGCCAGCAGCTTGGCTCAGTGGGGCAATCAGCCCCAGCATTTT.